These 3 T cell receptor beta chains came from one sample sequenced in a study of cytomegalovirus exposure and HLA in healthy donors. PCR used 60 Vbeta primers and 13 Jbeta primers. Produced via immunoSEQ multiplex PCR; TCRdb's table is partial and in-frame only. The repertoire includes under 200,000 clones, roughly 84% of them detected once, and 0.8% to 1.3% sits in the top ten. The sequencing input was PBMCs. All receptors derive from a man aged 30 to 45 in good health and CMV-seronegative.

This clone was recorded a few times. Relative to the germline gene, one junction end is altered; a read error may explain this. This chain joins TRBV6-1 and TRBJ1-4, with D possibly being TRBD1 (5 bases). CDR1 and CDR2 from the germline V gene are MNHNS and SASEGT. The CDR3 length is 13 residues. The CDR3 sequence is CGAGGRTNEKLFF. The CDR3 coding sequence is TGCGGGGCGGGGGGGAGAACTAATGAAAAACTGTTTTTT.

This chain uses TRBV5-1 with TRBJ1-5; possible D gene TRBD1, 6 bases. This CDR3 contains 13 residues. Trimming took off 5 bases at V and 5 bases at J, with 11 bases between the two ends. Germline assignment: CDR1 SGHRS and CDR2 YFSETQ. The CDR3 reads CASSLPGDQPQHF. The CDR3 nucleotides are TGCGCCAGCAGTTTGCCAGGGGATCAGCCCCAGCATTTT. The full variable domain, its missing parts supplied by reference TRBV5-1 and TRBJ1-5, is KAGVTQTPRYLIKTRGQQVTLSCSPISGHRSVSWYQQTPGQGLQFLFEYFSETQRNKGNFPGRFSGRQFSNSRSEMNVSTLELGDSALYLCASSLPGDQPQHFGDGTRLSIL.

This chain links TRBV9 with TRBJ2-2; D not resolved. The CDR3 is 12 amino acids. Trimming pared 3 bases from V and 6 bases from J, leaving 6 bases between. In germline, CDR1 is SGDLS, CDR2 YYNGEE. DNA for the CDR3: TGTGCCAGCAGCGGAACACCCGGGGAGCTGTTTTTT. This sequence encodes CASSGTPGELFF.